The entry that follows covers one T cell receptor (beta chain) sequence. Its antigen is not identified. The sample originates from a study of T cell responses to AZD1222 COVID-19 vaccine. The CDR3 spans 15 residues. Germline-derived CDR1 and CDR2 are SGDLS and YYNGEE. The ends were cut back, 4 bases at V and 1 base at J, with 12 bases in the middle. Produced via immunoSEQ multiplex PCR; TCRdb's table is partial and in-frame only. This table has a few hundred thousand clones, approximately 95% appearing once. Study-level results: Close to half of all spike-specific TCRs reportedly target regions of the variants that are unmutated. With two AZD1222 doses given, Spike-specific TCR breadth and depth both rose. The donor cohort was predominantly white British with a female majority, and clonal diversity may have been underestimated. Across spike, vaccine-associated CD4 TCRs were found, dominant at 160-218 and 743-854.

The V gene is TRBV9, the J gene TRBJ2-1; perhaps TRBD2 as D (6 bases). The receptor was isolated from an adult in good health. The sequencing here drew on peripheral blood, taken on day 0 of AZD1222 vaccination. CDR3 coding DNA: TGTGCCAGCAGCTCATTTAGCGGTTCCTACAATGAGCAGTTCTTC. This codes for CASSSFSGSYNEQFF. The full variable domain, with the rest looked up from reference TRBV9 and TRBJ2-1, is DSGVTQTPKHLITATGQRVTLRCSPRSGDLSVYWYQQSLDQGLQFLIQYYNGEERAKGNILERFSAQQFPDLHSELNLSSLELGDSALYFCASSSFSGSYNEQFFGPGTRLTVL.